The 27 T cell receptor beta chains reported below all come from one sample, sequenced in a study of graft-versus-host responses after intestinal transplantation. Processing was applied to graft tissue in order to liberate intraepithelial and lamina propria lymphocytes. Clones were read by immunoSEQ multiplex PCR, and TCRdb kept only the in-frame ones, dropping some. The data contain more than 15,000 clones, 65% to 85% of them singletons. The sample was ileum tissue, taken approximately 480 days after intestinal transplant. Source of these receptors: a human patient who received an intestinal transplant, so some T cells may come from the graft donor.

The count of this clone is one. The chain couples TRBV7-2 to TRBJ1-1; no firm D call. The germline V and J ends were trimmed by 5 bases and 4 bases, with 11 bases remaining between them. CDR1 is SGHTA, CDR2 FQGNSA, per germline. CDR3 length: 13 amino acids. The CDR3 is CASSPNVGTEAFF. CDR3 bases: TGTGCCAGCAGCCCCAACGTGGGCACTGAAGCTTTCTTT.

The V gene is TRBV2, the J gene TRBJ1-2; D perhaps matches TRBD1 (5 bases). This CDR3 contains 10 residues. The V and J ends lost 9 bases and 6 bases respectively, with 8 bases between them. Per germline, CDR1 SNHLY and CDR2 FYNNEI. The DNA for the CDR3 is TGTGCCAGGGGACTTGATGGCTACACCTTC. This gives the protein CARGLDGYTF.

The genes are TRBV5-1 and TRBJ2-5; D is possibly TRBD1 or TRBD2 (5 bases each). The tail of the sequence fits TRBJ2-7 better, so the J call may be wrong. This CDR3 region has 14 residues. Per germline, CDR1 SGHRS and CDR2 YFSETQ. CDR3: CASSATGTWYEQYF. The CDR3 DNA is TGCGCCAGCAGCGCGACCGGGACCTGGTACGAGCAGTACTTC.

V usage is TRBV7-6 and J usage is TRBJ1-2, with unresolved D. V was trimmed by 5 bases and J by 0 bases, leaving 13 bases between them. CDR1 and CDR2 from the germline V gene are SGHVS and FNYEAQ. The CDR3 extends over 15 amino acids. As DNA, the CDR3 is TGTGCCAGCAGCGAACTTAACCCTGCTAACTATGGCTACACCTTC. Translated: CASSELNPANYGYTF.

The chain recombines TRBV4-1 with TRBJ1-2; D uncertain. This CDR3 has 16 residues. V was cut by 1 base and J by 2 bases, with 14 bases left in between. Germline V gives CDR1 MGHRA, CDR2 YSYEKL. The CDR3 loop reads CASSQGPGLGNYGYTF. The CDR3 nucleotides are TGCGCCAGCAGCCAAGGTCCGGGGTTGGGGAACTATGGCTACACCTTC.

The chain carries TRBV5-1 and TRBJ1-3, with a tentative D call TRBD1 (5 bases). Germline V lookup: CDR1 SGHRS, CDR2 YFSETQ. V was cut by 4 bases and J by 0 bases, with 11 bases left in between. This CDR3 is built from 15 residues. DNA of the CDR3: TGCGCCAGCAGCCCGGGGGAACCCTCTGGAAACACCATATATTTT. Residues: CASSPGEPSGNTIYF. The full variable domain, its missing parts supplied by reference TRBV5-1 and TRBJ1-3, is KAGVTQTPRYLIKTRGQQVTLSCSPISGHRSVSWYQQTPGQGLQFLFEYFSETQRNKGNFPGRFSGRQFSNSRSEMNVSTLELGDSALYLCASSPGEPSGNTIYFGEGSWLTVV.

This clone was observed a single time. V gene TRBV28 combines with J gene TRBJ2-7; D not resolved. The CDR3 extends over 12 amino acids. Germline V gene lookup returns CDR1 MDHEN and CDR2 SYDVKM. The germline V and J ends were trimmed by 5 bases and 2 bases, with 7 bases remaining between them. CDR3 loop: CASSLFPYEQYF. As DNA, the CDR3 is TGTGCCAGCAGTCTCTTTCCCTACGAGCAGTACTTC. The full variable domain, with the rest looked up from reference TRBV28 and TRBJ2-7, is DVKVTQSSRYLVKRTGEKVFLECVQDMDHENMFWYRQDPGLGLRLIYFSYDVKMKEKGDIPEGYSVSREKKERFSLILESASTNQTSMYLCASSLFPYEQYFGPGTRLTVT.

This CDR3 is CASSGLLAGAPTDTQYF. CDR3 in DNA: TGTGCCAGCAGTGGACTCCTAGCGGGGGCTCCCACAGATACGCAGTATTTT. The gene calls are TRBV6-1 and TRBJ2-3; 10 nucleotides agree with TRBD2. The CDR3 extends over 17 amino acids. CDR1 is MNHNS and CDR2 is SASEGT in the germline V gene. V trimming: 4 bases; J trimming: 2 bases; junction bases outside the gene matches: 9.

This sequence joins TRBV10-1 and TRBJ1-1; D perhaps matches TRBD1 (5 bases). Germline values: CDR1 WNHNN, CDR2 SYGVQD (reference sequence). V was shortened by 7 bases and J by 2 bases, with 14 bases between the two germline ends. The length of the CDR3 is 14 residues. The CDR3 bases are TGCGCCAGCATGTCCCGGGGGAAAAACACTGAAGCTTTCTTT. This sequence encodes CASMSRGKNTEAFF.

Written as DNA, the CDR3 is TGTGCCAGCAGTGAACGTGGTGTCGGAAGGATAGCCAAAAACATTCAGTACTTC. This gives the protein CASSERGVGRIAKNIQYF. This chain connects TRBV6-1 to TRBJ2-4; the D is unclear. The ends were cut back, 2 bases at V and 0 bases at J, with 17 bases in the middle. Germline CDR1 and CDR2: MNHNS and SASEGT. CDR3 size: 18 residues.

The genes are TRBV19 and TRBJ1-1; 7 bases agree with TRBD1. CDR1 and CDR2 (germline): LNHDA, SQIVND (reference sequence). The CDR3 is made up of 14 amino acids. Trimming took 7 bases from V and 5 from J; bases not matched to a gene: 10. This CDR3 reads CASTPGQLGTEAFF. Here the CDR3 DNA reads TGTGCCAGTACCCCGGGACAGCTGGGGACTGAAGCTTTCTTT.

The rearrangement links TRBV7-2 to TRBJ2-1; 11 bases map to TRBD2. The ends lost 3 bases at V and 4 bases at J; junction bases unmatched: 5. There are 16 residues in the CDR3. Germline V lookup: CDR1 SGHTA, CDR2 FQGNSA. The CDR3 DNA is TGTGCCAGCAGCTTCCCGGGACTAGCGGATTACAATGAGCAGTTCTTC. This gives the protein CASSFPGLADYNEQFF.

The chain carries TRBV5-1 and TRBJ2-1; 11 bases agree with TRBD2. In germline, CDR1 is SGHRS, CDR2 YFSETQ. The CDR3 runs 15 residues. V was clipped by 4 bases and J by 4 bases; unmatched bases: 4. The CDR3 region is CASSDPSGGYNEQFF. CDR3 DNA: TGCGCCAGCAGCGACCCTAGCGGGGGGTACAATGAGCAGTTCTTC.

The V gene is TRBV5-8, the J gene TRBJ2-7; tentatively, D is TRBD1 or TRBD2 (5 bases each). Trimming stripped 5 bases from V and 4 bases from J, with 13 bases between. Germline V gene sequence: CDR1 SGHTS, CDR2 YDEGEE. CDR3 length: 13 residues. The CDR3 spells CASRRDRYYEQYF. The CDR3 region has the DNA TGTGCCAGCAGAAGGGACCGATATTACGAGCAGTACTTC.

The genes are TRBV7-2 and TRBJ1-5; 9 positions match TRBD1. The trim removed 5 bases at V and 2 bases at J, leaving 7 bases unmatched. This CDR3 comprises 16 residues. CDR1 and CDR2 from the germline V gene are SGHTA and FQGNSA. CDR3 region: CASSPTGGWGNQPQHF. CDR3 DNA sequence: TGTGCCAGCAGCCCGACAGGGGGTTGGGGCAATCAGCCCCAGCATTTT.

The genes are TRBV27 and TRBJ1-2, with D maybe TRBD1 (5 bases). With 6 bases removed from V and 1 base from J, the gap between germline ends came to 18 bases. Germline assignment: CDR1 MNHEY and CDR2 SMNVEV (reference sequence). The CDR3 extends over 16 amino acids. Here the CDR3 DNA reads TGTGCCAGCAGCTTCTCTTCGGGACGGCGTAACTATGGCTACACCTTC. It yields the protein CASSFSSGRRNYGYTF.

The CDR3 loop reads CASTGLSSYEQYF. The DNA for the CDR3 is TGTGCCAGCACGGGCCTCAGCTCCTACGAGCAGTACTTC. The chain couples TRBV7-9 to TRBJ2-7; no reliable D call. Germline values: CDR1 SEHNR, CDR2 FQNEAQ (reference sequence). The V and J ends lost 7 bases and 0 bases respectively, with 10 bases between them. This CDR3 is 13 amino acids long.

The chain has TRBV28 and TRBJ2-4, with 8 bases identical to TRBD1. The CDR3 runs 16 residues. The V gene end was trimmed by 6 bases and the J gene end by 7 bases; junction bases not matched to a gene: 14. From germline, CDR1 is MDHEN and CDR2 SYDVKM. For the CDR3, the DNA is TGTGCCAGCAGCCCCTCCCCTGGACAGGGCTGGAACATTCAGTACTTC. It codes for CASSPSPGQGWNIQYF.

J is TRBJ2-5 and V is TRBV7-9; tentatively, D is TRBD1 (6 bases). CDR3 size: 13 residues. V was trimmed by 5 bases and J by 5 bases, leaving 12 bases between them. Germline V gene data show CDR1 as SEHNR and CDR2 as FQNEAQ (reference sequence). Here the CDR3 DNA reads TGTGCCAGCAGCCGGGACATTGGGGAGACCCAGTACTTC. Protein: CASSRDIGETQYF.

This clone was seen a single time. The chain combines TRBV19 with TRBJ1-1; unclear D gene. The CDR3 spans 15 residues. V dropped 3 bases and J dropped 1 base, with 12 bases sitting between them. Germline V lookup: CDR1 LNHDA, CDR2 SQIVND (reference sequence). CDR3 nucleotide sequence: TGTGCCAGTAGTATTTTGGCACAAGCGAACACTGAAGCTTTCTTT. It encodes CASSILAQANTEAFF.

For the CDR3, the DNA is TGCGCCAGCAGCCAAGGAAGGGGCACTAACTATGGCTACACCTTC. This codes for CASSQGRGTNYGYTF. This sequence joins TRBV4-1 and TRBJ1-2; tentative D call: TRBD1 (5 bases). Germline values: CDR1 MGHRA, CDR2 YSYEKL. Trimming removed 1 base at V and 0 bases at J, with 9 bases between. The length of the CDR3 is 15 residues.

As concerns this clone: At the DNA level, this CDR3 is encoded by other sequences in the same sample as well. CDR3 protein: CASSLGGLQETQYF. CDR3 bases: TGCGCCAGCAGCTTGGGGGGCCTCCAAGAGACCCAGTACTTC. The chain employs TRBV5-1 and TRBJ2-5; weak D call: TRBD1 (5 bases). This CDR3 has 14 amino acids. Trimming removed 0 bases at V and 1 base at J, with 7 bases between. Germline-derived CDR1 and CDR2 are SGHRS and YFSETQ.

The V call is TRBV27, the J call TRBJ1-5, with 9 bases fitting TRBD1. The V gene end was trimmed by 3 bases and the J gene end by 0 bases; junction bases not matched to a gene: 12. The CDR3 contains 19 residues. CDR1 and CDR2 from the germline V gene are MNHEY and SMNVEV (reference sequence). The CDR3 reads CASSFRDRELGYSNQPQHF. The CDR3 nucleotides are TGTGCCAGCAGTTTCCGGGACAGGGAATTGGGTTATAGCAATCAGCCCCAGCATTTT.

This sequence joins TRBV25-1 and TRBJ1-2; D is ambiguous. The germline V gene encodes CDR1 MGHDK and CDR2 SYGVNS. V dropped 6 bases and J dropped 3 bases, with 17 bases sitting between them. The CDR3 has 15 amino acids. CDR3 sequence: CASREPRSRDYGYTF. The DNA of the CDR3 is TGTGCCAGCAGGGAACCCCGGTCCCGGGACTATGGCTACACCTTC.

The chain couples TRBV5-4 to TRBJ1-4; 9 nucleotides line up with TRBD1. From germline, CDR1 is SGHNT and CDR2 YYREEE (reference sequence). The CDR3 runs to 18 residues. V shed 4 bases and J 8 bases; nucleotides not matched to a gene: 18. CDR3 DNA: TGTGCCAGCAGCCAACGAACCGGGACAGGGAGGTTTGTCGAAAAACTGTTTTTT. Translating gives CASSQRTGTGRFVEKLFF. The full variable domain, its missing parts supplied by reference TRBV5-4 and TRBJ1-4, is ETGVTQSPTHLIKTRGQQVTLRCSSQSGHNTVSWYQQALGQGPQFIFQYYREEENGRGNFPPRFSGLQFPNYSSELNVNALELDDSALYLCASSQRTGTGRFVEKLFFGSGTQLSVL.

In nucleotides, the CDR3 is TGTGCCAGCAGCTTTGACGGGTCCCCAGCTAACTATGGCTACACCTTC. It encodes CASSFDGSPANYGYTF. The chain couples TRBV2 to TRBJ1-2; D remains ambiguous. CDR3 length equals 16 residues. Germline CDR1 and CDR2: SNHLY and FYNNEI. V lost 6 bases and J 0 bases, leaving 17 bases between the germline ends.

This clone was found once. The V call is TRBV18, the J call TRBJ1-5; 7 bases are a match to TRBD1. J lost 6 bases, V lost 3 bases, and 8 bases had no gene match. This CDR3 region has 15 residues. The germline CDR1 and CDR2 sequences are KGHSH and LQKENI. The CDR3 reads CASSPLAAGGQPQHF. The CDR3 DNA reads TGTGCCAGCTCACCTCTTGCGGCAGGGGGTCAGCCCCAGCATTTT.